These 29 T cell receptor beta chains originate from one sample sequenced in a study of T cell changes during pregnancy in multiple sclerosis. This table comes from immunoSEQ multiplex PCR, and its TCRdb copy is limited to in-frame clones, with some not included. The data show over 85,000 clones, about nine tenths seen once. The specimen was peripheral blood, collected after pregnancy. Every receptor here comes from a female donor in good health, enrolled as a control in a pregnancy study.

This rearrangement joins TRBV11-3 to TRBJ1-2; D may be TRBD1 (6 bases). The CDR3 length is 15 residues. Per germline, CDR1 SGHNT and CDR2 YENEEA. Trimming removed 4 bases at V and 4 bases at J, with 16 bases between. In nucleotides, the CDR3 is TGTGCCAGCAGCTACCGGGACAAGGGGCTCTATGGCTACACCTTC. Its protein is CASSYRDKGLYGYTF.

The V call is TRBV7-9, the J call TRBJ2-1; D is unclear. The CDR3 extends over 11 amino acids. Germline-derived CDR1 and CDR2 are SEHNR and FQNEAQ (reference sequence). Trimming pared 4 bases from V and 10 bases from J, leaving 8 bases between. The CDR3 DNA reads as TGTGCCAGCAGCTCCCCGGTCGAGCAGTTCTTC. Translated, it gives CASSSPVEQFF.

The rearrangement links TRBV7-2 to TRBJ2-5, with D hard to call. This CDR3 is built from 14 residues. CDR1 and CDR2 from the germline V gene are SGHTA and FQGNSA. With 5 bases removed from V and 5 bases from J, the gap between germline ends came to 15 bases. The CDR3 nucleotides read TGTGCCAGCAGCCTCGATTCTATCTTCGAGACCCAGTACTTC. Encoded protein: CASSLDSIFETQYF.

This chain joins TRBV2 and TRBJ1-5; the match to TRBD1 covers 9 bases. This CDR3 contains 14 residues. V lost 5 bases and J lost 4; bases outside the gene matches: 3. CDR1 is SNHLY, CDR2 FYNNEI, per germline. In DNA, the CDR3 is TGTGCCAGCAGTATTGGACAGGGGAATCAGCCCCAGCATTTT. Protein: CASSIGQGNQPQHF.

CDR3 in DNA: TGTGCCAGCAGCTTAGGTTTTTTGGGGGCCCCCTCCGAGACCCAGTACTTC. Its translation: CASSLGFLGAPSETQYF. The chain joins TRBV7-2 to TRBJ2-5; possibly TRBD1 for D (6 bases). This CDR3 has 17 residues. CDR1 and CDR2 from the germline V gene are SGHTA and FQGNSA. Trimming removed 1 base from V and 5 bases from J, with 20 bases in between.

The rearrangement links TRBV28 to TRBJ1-4; D may be TRBD1 (5 bases). Germline values: CDR1 MDHEN, CDR2 SYDVKM. CDR3 size: 15 residues. Trimming removed 3 bases at V and 4 bases at J, with 12 bases between. The CDR3 sequence: CASSFPGGINEKLFF. DNA of the CDR3: TGTGCCAGCAGTTTCCCCGGGGGGATTAATGAAAAACTGTTTTTT.

This clone was detected once. V and J are TRBV7-2 and TRBJ1-6; 10 bases agree with TRBD1. The V gene end was trimmed by 6 bases and the J gene end by 11 bases; junction bases not matched to a gene: 13. CDR1 SGHTA and CDR2 FQGNSA come from the germline V gene. The CDR3 consists of 16 residues. The CDR3 spells CASRIAGQGNKAPLHF. For the CDR3, the DNA is TGTGCCAGCAGAATAGCGGGACAGGGGAACAAAGCACCCCTCCACTTT.

This clone was observed once. The V gene is TRBV7-3, the J gene TRBJ1-6; the D is unclear. The CDR3 length is 14 residues. The V gene lost 0 bases and the J gene lost 5 bases, with 5 bases spanning the gap. Per the germline V gene, CDR1 is SGHTA and CDR2 is FQGTGA. The CDR3 coding sequence is TGTGCCAGCAGCTTAACTTCAGATAATTCACCCCTCCACTTT. This codes for CASSLTSDNSPLHF.

The V gene is TRBV2, the J gene TRBJ1-4, with 9 bases fitting TRBD1. Germline CDR1 SNHLY, CDR2 FYNNEI. V dropped 9 bases and J dropped 5; count of bases not matched to a gene: 10. The CDR3 loop spans 15 amino acids. Here the CDR3 DNA reads TGTGCCAGTCGGGACAGGGCCGCGAAAAATGAAAAACTGTTTTTT. Protein product: CASRDRAAKNEKLFF.

There are a few counts of this clone. The chain uses TRBV4-1 and TRBJ2-2; D perhaps matches TRBD1 (6 bases). Germline values: CDR1 MGHRA, CDR2 YSYEKL. The CDR3 contains 15 residues. V lost 5 bases, J lost 0 bases, and 10 bases lay in between. The CDR3 sequence: CASSYGQTNTGELFF. The CDR3 DNA follows: TGCGCCAGCAGCTACGGACAGACGAACACCGGGGAGCTGTTTTTT.

The gene calls are TRBV27 and TRBJ2-2, with D hard to call. CDR3 size: 15 residues. Trimming cost V 5 bases and J 0 bases, with 10 bases left between them. From germline, CDR1 is MNHEY and CDR2 SMNVEV (reference sequence). The CDR3 DNA sequence: TGTGCCAGCAGTCTAGGAGCTACGAACACCGGGGAGCTGTTTTTT. Protein: CASSLGATNTGELFF.

This chain connects TRBV18 to TRBJ1-2; D perhaps matches TRBD1 (6 bases). The germline V and J ends were trimmed by 2 bases and 8 bases, with 21 bases remaining between them. Germline CDR1 KGHSH, CDR2 LQKENI. The CDR3 is 16 amino acids. The CDR3, as DNA: TGTGCCAGCTCACCATATGTTGGGACACAAGAAAGGGGCTACACCTTC. This sequence encodes CASSPYVGTQERGYTF. Variable domain in full (rest from reference TRBV18 and TRBJ1-2): NAGVMQNPRHLVRRRGQEARLRCSPMKGHSHVYWYRQLPEEGLKFMVYLQKENIIDESGMPKERFSAEFPKEGPSILRIQQVVRGDSAAYFCASSPYVGTQERGYTFGSGTRLTVV.

The CDR3 nucleotides read TGTGCCAGCAGCCCGACAGTCCCTGGTGAGCAGTTCTTC. It codes for CASSPTVPGEQFF. The V call is TRBV5-5, the J call TRBJ2-1; D possibly corresponds to TRBD1 (5 bases). CDR1 SGHKS and CDR2 YYEKEE come from the germline V gene (reference sequence). The CDR3 runs 13 residues. Trimming shortened V by 4 bases and J by 9 bases, and 14 bases separated the two germline ends.

The chain carries TRBV27 and TRBJ2-1, with D tentatively TRBD2 (6 bases). The CDR3 covers 15 residues. The germline V gene has CDR1 MNHEY and CDR2 SMNVEV (reference sequence). Trimming pared 6 bases from V and 2 bases from J, leaving 14 bases between. CDR3 bases: TGTGCCAGCAGCTCTACCGGGACTCCCTACAATGAGCAGTTCTTC. Protein product: CASSSTGTPYNEQFF.

The chain carries TRBV19 and TRBJ1-1, with D possibly being TRBD1 (6 bases). The CDR3 is made up of 15 amino acids. Trimming shortened V by 6 bases and J by 2 bases, and 16 bases separated the two germline ends. The germline CDR1 and CDR2 sequences are LNHDA and SQIVND (reference sequence). In DNA, the CDR3 is TGTGCCAGTAGACCTACCGACAGGACCAACACTGAAGCTTTCTTT. Translated, it gives CASRPTDRTNTEAFF.

The V call is TRBV6-5, the J call TRBJ1-4; D gene uncertain. Germline-derived CDR1 and CDR2 are MNHEY and SVGAGI. The V end was cut by 6 bases, the J end by 1 base, with 12 bases between. CDR3 length: 15 residues. The CDR3 DNA sequence: TGTGCCAGCAGAATACGGGGTTTAACTAATGAAAAACTGTTTTTT. This sequence encodes CASRIRGLTNEKLFF.

The gene calls are TRBV7-9 and TRBJ2-5, with D unresolved. V lost 1 base and J 3 bases, leaving 9 bases between the germline ends. This CDR3 contains 14 residues. Germline CDR1 is SEHNR and CDR2 is FQNEAQ (reference sequence). The CDR3 is CASSLVNREETQYF. DNA for the CDR3: TGTGCCAGCAGCTTAGTAAACCGCGAAGAGACCCAGTACTTC.

The chain links TRBV19 to TRBJ2-2; D is ambiguous. V lost 3 bases to trimming and J lost 4 bases, with 12 bases between them. The germline CDR1 and CDR2 sequences are LNHDA and SQIVND (reference sequence). The CDR3 is 15 residues long. The CDR3 DNA reads TGTGCCAGTAGTATGAAACCCTCGGGCACCGGGGAGCTGTTTTTT. This sequence encodes CASSMKPSGTGELFF.

This rearrangement joins TRBV7-8 to TRBJ2-7; D remains ambiguous. CDR3 size: 13 residues. Trimming left V 1 base short and J 3 bases short, with 7 bases between. CDR1 and CDR2 (germline): SGHVS, FQNEAQ. CDR3 sequence: CASSLGLSYEQYF. Written as DNA, the CDR3 is TGTGCCAGCAGCTTAGGACTGAGCTACGAGCAGTACTTC.

V and J are TRBV11-2 and TRBJ2-2; D is unclear. The CDR3 is 16 amino acids. V shed 3 bases and J shed 5 bases, with 16 bases lying between them. Looked up from germline, CDR1 is SGHAT and CDR2 is FQNNGV. CDR3 in DNA: TGTGCCAGCAGCTTCCGCCGAGACATCACTACCGGGGAGCTGTTTTTT. Translation: CASSFRRDITTGELFF.

The chain employs TRBV6-6 and TRBJ2-2; D gene unclear. Trimming removed 2 bases at V and 2 bases at J, with 12 bases between. The CDR3 consists of 16 residues. Germline CDR1 is MNHNY and CDR2 is SVGAGI (reference sequence). CDR3 residues: CASSYGSSENTGELFF. The DNA for the CDR3 is TGTGCCAGCAGTTACGGTAGCAGCGAAAACACCGGGGAGCTGTTTTTT.

This clone was recorded only once. The chain combines TRBV5-1 with TRBJ1-2, with TRBD1 matching 7 bases. This CDR3 spans 14 amino acids. The V segment lost 3 bases and the J segment 10 bases; nucleotides outside the gene matches: 12. From germline, CDR1 is SGHRS and CDR2 YFSETQ. CDR3 sequence (DNA): TGCGCCAGCAGCTCCGAACAGGGGACTGGAGTCTACACCTTC. Its protein is CASSSEQGTGVYTF.

The chain recombines TRBV5-1 with TRBJ2-2, with a weak D call TRBD1 (5 bases). V was shortened by 4 bases and J by 6 bases, with 16 bases between the two germline ends. Germline V gene lookup returns CDR1 SGHRS and CDR2 YFSETQ. CDR3 length: 15 residues. The CDR3 DNA follows: TGCGCCAGCAGCCAAGACAGTAGTAGGGCCGGGGAGCTGTTTTTT. Protein: CASSQDSSRAGELFF.

The chain recombines TRBV7-2 with TRBJ1-3, with D tentatively TRBD1 (6 bases). The V end was cut by 0 bases, the J end by 5 bases, with 20 bases between. This CDR3 region has 18 residues. Looked up from germline, CDR1 is SGHTA and CDR2 is FQGNSA. The CDR3 bases are TGTGCCAGCAGCTTAGCAGGCCAGGCCCAGGGGCGTAGAAACACCATATATTTT. It yields the protein CASSLAGQAQGRRNTIYF. Supplemented by reference TRBV7-2 and TRBJ1-3, the full variable domain reads GAGVSQSPSNKVTEKGKDVELRCDPISGHTALYWYRQSLGQGLEFLIYFQGNSAPDKSGLPSDRFSAERTGGSVSTLTIQRTQQEDSAVYLCASSLAGQAQGRRNTIYFGEGSWLTVV.

In the case of this clone: Germline and junction disagree at one end, which may indicate a read error. V usage is TRBV7-7 and J usage is TRBJ2-1; 9 bases line up with TRBD1. The CDR3 loop spans 14 amino acids. The germline CDR1 and CDR2 sequences are SSHAT and FNYEAQ (reference sequence). The chain's CDR3 is CASSTGTGHNEQFF. CDR3 bases: TGTGCTAGCAGCACCGGGACAGGGCACAATGAGCAGTTCTTC.

V and J are TRBV6-5 and TRBJ2-6; D is unclear. Trimming cost V 2 bases and J 0 bases, with 8 bases left between them. The germline V gene has CDR1 MNHEY and CDR2 SVGAGI. The CDR3 is 16 residues long. In DNA, the CDR3 is TGTGCCAGCAGTTACCCACCAGGCTCTGGGGCCAACGTCCTGACTTTC. Protein sequence: CASSYPPGSGANVLTF.

The gene calls are TRBV4-1 and TRBJ2-5, with D possibly being TRBD1 (6 bases). Germline values: CDR1 MGHRA, CDR2 YSYEKL. Trimming left V 1 base short and J 5 bases short, with 11 bases between. CDR3 length: 14 residues. CDR3 region: CASSQVGGRETQYF. CDR3 nucleotide sequence: TGCGCCAGCAGCCAAGTAGGGGGAAGGGAGACCCAGTACTTC.

There are a few counts of this clone. The V and J genes are TRBV7-9 and TRBJ1-6; D perhaps matches TRBD1 (6 bases). CDR1 is SEHNR, CDR2 FQNEAQ, per germline (reference sequence). Trimming removed 2 bases at V and 11 bases at J, with 13 bases between. This CDR3 is 14 amino acids long. The CDR3 DNA reads as TGTGCCAGCAGCTTAACAGGGCTCGGGACACCCCTCCACTTT. Its protein is CASSLTGLGTPLHF.

This sequence joins TRBV27 and TRBJ2-3, with TRBD2 matching 8 bases. J gave up 2 bases and V 6 bases, and 7 bases lay outside the gene matches. CDR1 MNHEY and CDR2 SMNVEV come from the germline V gene (reference sequence). CDR3 size: 15 residues. In DNA form, the CDR3 reads TGTGCCAGCAGGCAAGCGGGGGCATCCACAGATACGCAGTATTTT. It translates to CASRQAGASTDTQYF.